This T cell receptor (beta chain) appears in the sequencing data of a study of blood T cells in healthy people across ages. Broader study findings: Higher diversity, along with more naive CD4+ cells, distinguished long-lived donors from aged donors.

Together with a sample-barcoded 5' primer, a J-beta primer mix was included in a second PCR lasting about 7 to 11 cycles. TCRdb reanalysed the 5' RACE reads using MiXCR and keeps one entry per CDR3 protein. This table holds some 1.4 million distinct CDR3 sequences, roughly 40% found once. V was trimmed by 6 bases and J by 2 bases, leaving 13 bases between them. The CDR3 extends over 14 amino acids. As to this clonotype: Its antigen is as yet unknown.

The sequence was obtained from a woman aged 18-29 years in good health. The sample was blood. The chain is built from TRBV12-3 or TRBV12-4 and TRBJ1-2, with D perhaps TRBD1 (5 bases). CDR3 DNA sequence: TGTGCCAGCAGGCCGGACACCCCAAACTATGGCTACACCTTC. Its protein product is CASRPDTPNYGYTF.